There are a few counts of the clone carrying this TCR beta chain. Its antigen is currently unknown. The data are from a study of shared clonotypes between healthy human individuals. Sequencing used immunoSEQ multiplex PCR; TCRdb keeps in-frame clones, though not all of them. The sample comprises a few hundred thousand clones, roughly 80% of which are singletons, and under 11% rests with the top ten. Broader study findings: It was observed that 5% to 6% of naive CD4 clonotypes were shared across several donors.

In germline, CDR1 is LGHNA, CDR2 YSLEER. CDR3 size: 11 residues. Trimming stripped 1 base from V and 6 bases from J, with 4 bases between. The chain has TRBV4-3 and TRBJ2-7; D uncertain. Sequenced sample: memory CD4+ T cells sorted from blood. Stated subset: CD45RA-negative fraction. The receptor was derived from a young man in good health. CDR3 residues: CASSQGLEQYF. The CDR3 nucleotides read TGCGCCAGCAGCCAAGGTCTCGAGCAGTACTTC.